This TCR beta chain was observed in a study of T cells in tumors after PD-1 blockade. On the study more broadly: Excluded were patients with checkpoint blockade, immunosuppressants, or radiotherapy or other anti-cancer therapy within 4 weeks.

Sequencing was performed with immunoSEQ multiplex PCR; in TCRdb, only in-frame clones are kept and a portion is missing. The sample shows approximately 34,000 clones, 70% to 75% of them seen only once. The sample holds a few counts of this clone. Its matching antigen is unknown. Germline values: CDR1 MDHEN, CDR2 SYDVKM. The CDR3 contains 15 residues. J was trimmed by 3 bases and V by 7 bases; bases with no gene match: 8. Study-wide results and caveats: Some novel exhausted tumor clones appeared in pre-treatment blood, suggesting peripheral recruitment.

Tumor or blood genomic DNA was sequenced, with inputs of about 616 ng to 6,004 ng. The V gene is TRBV28, the J gene TRBJ2-1; 8 nucleotides align to TRBD2. The clonotype originates from a human donor with basal cell carcinoma. The sequencing here drew on PBMCs, taken after anti-PD-1 treatment. The CDR3 spells CASTKTSGRYNEQFF. CDR3 nucleotide sequence: TGTGCCAGCACCAAAACTAGCGGACGCTACAATGAGCAGTTCTTC.